The clone carrying this T cell receptor beta chain was counted many times. Its antigen is unidentified. These data come from a study of T cell repertoires in cytomegalovirus infection. Study-level background: Indications of both CMV infection and matching HLA type were provided by public TCR beta signatures. Study-wide findings and caveats: Carriage of CMV together with the relevant HLA was identifiable through cumulative public TCR beta family frequency. Across the ex vivo response, the dominant clonotypes were HLA-C-restricted CMV-specific TCR beta clonotypes.

The CDR3 contains 15 residues. The germline V gene has CDR1 MDHEN and CDR2 SYDVKM. V trimming: 6 bases; J trimming: 7 bases; junction bases outside the gene matches: 7. TCRdb ran MiXCR on the reads and lists one entry per CDR3 protein. The top ten clones hold under 2% of a sample with fewer than 250,000 distinct CDR3 sequences, about 12% of them seen once. The receptor was isolated from a human donor in good health (CMV status not recorded). Some clones in this sample may be carry-over from other donors' samples. The sequenced sample was PBMCs. This sequence joins TRBV28 and TRBJ2-1, with 12 bases that match TRBD2. CDR3 loop: CASSPTSGRKNEQFF. The CDR3 bases are TGTGCCAGCAGCCCTACTAGCGGGAGGAAAAATGAGCAGTTCTTC.